A single T cell receptor (beta chain) is shown here with its context. The TCRbeta library was prepared with unique molecular identifiers. MiXCR, run by TCRdb on the PCR reads, gives a single entry per CDR3 protein. The table lists roughly 500,000 distinct CDR3 sequences, approximately 13% of them singletons. The data belong to a study of T-cell reconstitution after alpha-beta-depleted transplantation in children. Looked up from germline, CDR1 is MGHDK and CDR2 is SYGVNS. The V gene lost 4 bases and the J gene lost 5 bases, with 14 bases spanning the gap. CDR3 size: 14 residues. The V gene is TRBV25-1, the J gene TRBJ1-2; D may be TRBD1 (6 bases). Source: PBMCs from the stem cell graft donor, taken from the stem cell graft. This TCR came from a human donor who donated a stem cell graft to a child with combined immunodeficiency. This CDR3 reads CASSVRTDSYGYTF. In DNA form, the CDR3 reads TGTGCCAGCAGTGTACGGACAGACAGTTATGGCTACACCTTC.